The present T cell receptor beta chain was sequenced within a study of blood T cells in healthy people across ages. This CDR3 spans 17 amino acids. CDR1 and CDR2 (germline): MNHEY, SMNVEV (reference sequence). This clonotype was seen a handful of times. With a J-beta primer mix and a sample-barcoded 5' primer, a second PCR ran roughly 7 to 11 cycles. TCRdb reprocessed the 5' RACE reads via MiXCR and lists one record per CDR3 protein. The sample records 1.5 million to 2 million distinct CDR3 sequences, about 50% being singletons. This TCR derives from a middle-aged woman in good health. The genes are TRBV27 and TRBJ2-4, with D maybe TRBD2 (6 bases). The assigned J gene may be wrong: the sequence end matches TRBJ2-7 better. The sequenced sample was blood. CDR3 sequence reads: CASSRQTAGTGGYEQYF. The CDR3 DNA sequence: TGTGCCAGCAGCCGCCAAACCGCCGGGACTGGCGGCTACGAGCAGTACTTC.